These T cell receptor beta chains were read from a single sample in a study of pediatric ulcerative colitis. Assay used: immunoSEQ multiplex PCR; TCRdb lists only in-frame clones, some missing. Counted here are 55,000 to 75,000 clones, 85% to 90% occurring once; the ten biggest clones make up around 3.3%. Material: blood. Source of these receptors: a boy aged 5-17 years with severe ulcerative colitis. Each CDR3 is given with its conserved first and last residue. Each record gives: CDR3 DNA, CDR3 protein, J gene, D gene, V gene, clone size. The D gene is left open where the match is weak. The size entry is marked missing in some rows and otherwise reads once, few, many or a size class.

TGTGCCAGCAGCGCCCGTAGACAGGGTAGGGCTGAAGCTTTCTTT | CASSARRQGRAEAFF | TRBJ1-1 | TRBD1 | TRBV7-2 | NA
TGTGCCAGCTCCCGGACGAACCCCTCCTACAATGAGCAGTTCTTC | CASSRTNPSYNEQFF | TRBJ2-1 | NA | TRBV13 | NA
TGCGCCAGCAGCGAGACAGGGAACACTGAAGCTTTCTTT | CASSETGNTEAFF | TRBJ1-1 | NA | TRBV5-1 | NA
TGTGCCAGCAGCTTAGTATACAGAGAAAAACTGTTTTTT | CASSLVYREKLFF | TRBJ1-4 | NA | TRBV7-2 | NA
TGTGCCAGCAGCTTAGCACTAGCGGGACCCTCTGGGGCCAACGTCCTGACTTTC | CASSLALAGPSGANVLTF | TRBJ2-6 | TRBD2 | TRBV7-9 | NA
TGTGCCAGAAGCTTTGAGGGAGGGTCCTACGAGCAGTACTTC | CARSFEGGSYEQYF | TRBJ2-7 | NA | TRBV7-5 | NA
TGTGCCAGCAGCTTAGCGCGCCAGGCGGGGGATACGCAGTATTTT | CASSLARQAGDTQYF | TRBJ2-3 | NA | TRBV7-2 | NA
TGTGCCAGCAGTTTGAAGGCCCCAGACTCTGAAGCTTTCTTT | CASSLKAPDSEAFF | TRBJ1-1 | NA | TRBV27 | NA
TGTGCCAGCAGCATACAGGGGAACACCGGGGAGCTGTTTTTT | CASSIQGNTGELFF | TRBJ2-2 | NA | TRBV7-9 | NA
TGCGCCAGCACCCGGGGGGGGCTCAATGAGCAGTTCTTC | CASTRGGLNEQFF | TRBJ2-1 | TRBD2 | TRBV5-1 | NA
TGTGCCAGTAGTAGCCCCGTAGCGGGAGCGGGAGAGACCCAGTACTTC | CASSSPVAGAGETQYF | TRBJ2-5 | TRBD2 | TRBV19 | NA
TGTGCCAGCAGTTCAGACAGGGTGAAGTTCTACGAGCAGTACTTC | CASSSDRVKFYEQYF | TRBJ2-7 | TRBD1 | TRBV27 | NA
TGTGCCAGTGGGACGGTGGCGGGAATCGGAGAGCAGTACTTC | CASGTVAGIGEQYF | TRBJ2-7 | NA | TRBV19 | NA
TGTGCCAGCAGCCATAAACACCAAAGGGTGAGGTCCACCGGGGAGCTGTTTTTT | CASSHKHQRVRSTGELFF | TRBJ2-2 | NA | TRBV4-2 | NA
TGTGCCAGCAGTTCCTCTAGTGGGGTCGATACGCAGTATTTT | CASSSSSGVDTQYF | TRBJ2-3 | NA | TRBV27 | NA
TGTGCCAGCAGCTTAGGCCCGGGCAGGGGGCAATATGGCTACACCTTC | CASSLGPGRGQYGYTF | TRBJ1-2 | TRBD1 | TRBV7-9 | NA
TGTGCCAGCAGTCCGGGGGGTGGCTACACCTTC | CASSPGGGYTF | TRBJ1-2 | NA | TRBV6-5 | NA
TGTGCCAGCAGCAGACCGGGACTAGGCCAAGAGACCCAGTACTTC | CASSRPGLGQETQYF | TRBJ2-5 | TRBD2 | TRBV7-8 | NA
TGCAGCGTTGAACTACAGTCGGGGGAAGCTTTCTTT | CSVELQSGEAFF | TRBJ1-1 | NA | TRBV29-1 | NA
TGTGCCAGCAGCCATTCGCCCGGGAACGAAGAGACCCAGTACTTC | CASSHSPGNEETQYF | TRBJ2-5 | NA | TRBV11-3 | NA
TGCGCCAGCAGCTTGTTGACAGGGTCGAACACTGAAGCTTTCTTT | CASSLLTGSNTEAFF | TRBJ1-1 | TRBD1 | TRBV5-1 | NA
TGCGCCAGCAGTGAGTACCGGGACAGGGGGCGGTACGAGCAGTACTTC | CASSEYRDRGRYEQYF | TRBJ2-7 | TRBD1 | TRBV10-1 | NA
TGCGCCAGCAGCTTGGATACCCGGATTAATGAGCAGTTCTTC | CASSLDTRINEQFF | TRBJ2-1 | NA | TRBV5-1 | NA
TGCGCCAGCAGCCATGCAGGATCCACAGGGGCCACAGATACGCAGTATTTT | CASSHAGSTGATDTQYF | TRBJ2-3 | TRBD1 | TRBV5-1 | NA
TGCGCCAGCAGCTTGGTTAGCGGGGCAAGCTCCTACAATGAGCAGTTCTTC | CASSLVSGASSYNEQFF | TRBJ2-1 | TRBD2 | TRBV5-1 | NA
TGTGCCAGCAGTGAATTTCCGGCAGATAAGAACACTGAAGCTTTCTTT | CASSEFPADKNTEAFF | TRBJ1-1 | NA | TRBV2 | NA
TGTGCCAGCAGCTCGATAGCCTACAATGAGCAGTTCTTC | CASSSIAYNEQFF | TRBJ2-1 | NA | TRBV5-6 | NA
TGTGCCAGCAGTCAAGAATCACTAGCGGGAGGGACCTACGAGCAGTACTTC | CASSQESLAGGTYEQYF | TRBJ2-7 | TRBD2 | TRBV27 | NA
TGTGCCAGCAGTGACACAATGAGGACCGGGGAGCTGTTTTTT | CASSDTMRTGELFF | TRBJ2-2 | NA | TRBV2 | NA
TGTGCCAGCAGCTTATACTCCCGGCTGACTAGCGGCGAGCAGTACTTC | CASSLYSRLTSGEQYF | TRBJ2-7 | TRBD2 | TRBV7-2 | once
TGTGCCAGCAGCTTAGACGGGAGTCAAATCCGGGCGCATACGCAGTATTTT | CASSLDGSQIRAHTQYF | TRBJ2-3 | NA | TRBV7-2 | NA
TGTGCCCACGACCTAGGGACTAGCAGCACAGATACGCAGTATTTT | CAHDLGTSSTDTQYF | TRBJ2-3 | TRBD2 | TRBV30 | once
TGTGCCAGCAGCTTTGCTGGCAGGATGAACACTGAAGCTTTCTTT | CASSFAGRMNTEAFF | TRBJ1-1 | NA | TRBV11-2 | NA
TGCGCCAGCAGTGAAGGACGGTGGACCTACGAGCAGTACTTC | CASSEGRWTYEQYF | TRBJ2-7 | NA | TRBV10-1 | few
TGTGCCTACGCCCCAGACATATACAATGAGCAGTTCTTC | CAYAPDIYNEQFF | TRBJ2-1 | NA | TRBV30 | NA
TGTGCCAGCAGTGGCGGGAGAGCCTACGAGCAGTACTTC | CASSGGRAYEQYF | TRBJ2-7 | TRBD2 | TRBV2 | NA
TGTGCCAGCAGCGTGAACCTCGGAGCGCAGAGCTCCTACAATGAGCAGTTCTTC | CASSVNLGAQSSYNEQFF | TRBJ2-1 | NA | TRBV9 | NA
TGTGCCAGCAGTCAGCGGGAAGAGACCCAGTACTTC | CASSQREETQYF | TRBJ2-5 | NA | TRBV6-5 | NA
TGTGCCTGGGAAGGGGCGTCCTACAATGAGCAGTTCTTC | CAWEGASYNEQFF | TRBJ2-1 | NA | TRBV30 | NA
TGTGCCAGCAGTGGGGACGCGGACACCCAAGAGACCCAGTACTTC | CASSGDADTQETQYF | TRBJ2-5 | NA | TRBV25-1 | NA
TGTGCCAGTAGTGGCGGGAGTTTGTACGAGCAGTACTTC | CASSGGSLYEQYF | TRBJ2-7 | TRBD2 | TRBV19 | NA
TGTGCCAGCAGTTCCTACCGGGACTCTCCATACGAGCAGTACTTC | CASSSYRDSPYEQYF | TRBJ2-7 | NA | TRBV6-5 | NA
TGCGCCACTACGGACGGGCTACCCTACGAGCAGTACTTC | CATTDGLPYEQYF | TRBJ2-7 | NA | TRBV10-2 | NA
TGTGCCAGCAGCGTAGCGGAGCGGGTGAGCGGACATGAGCAGTTCTTC | CASSVAERVSGHEQFF | TRBJ2-1 | NA | TRBV9 | NA
TGTGCCAGCAGCGGACAGGGGGCGACGCCGAACACCGGGGAGCTGTTTTTT | CASSGQGATPNTGELFF | TRBJ2-2 | TRBD1 | TRBV9 | NA
TGTGCCTGGAGAGAACGGGCTTGGCCCGGGGAGCAGTACTTC | CAWRERAWPGEQYF | TRBJ2-7 | NA | TRBV30 | NA
TGTGCCTGCCCCTCCACTAGCGGGGTCGAGGTCTTC | CACPSTSGVEVF | TRBJ2-1 | TRBD2 | TRBV30 | NA
TGTGCCAGAAGCTTAAGGTGGGAGGGGCTAGCGGAGTCAGATGAGCAGTTCTTC | CARSLRWEGLAESDEQFF | TRBJ2-1 | TRBD2 | TRBV5-3 | NA
TGTGCCAGCAGGCCGGACAGGGGCACAACTAATGAAAAACTGTTTTTT | CASRPDRGTTNEKLFF | TRBJ1-4 | TRBD1 | TRBV6-6 | NA
TGTGCCAGCAGTTACGCCACAAAATTCGGAAACACCATATATTTT | CASSYATKFGNTIYF | TRBJ1-3 | NA | TRBV6-5 | once
TGTGCCAGCAGCTTTAGGTCCTATCAGCCCCAGCATTTT | CASSFRSYQPQHF | TRBJ1-5 | NA | TRBV7-2 | NA
TGTGCCTGGATGGTTCCCTTTTCTGAGACCCAGTACTTC | CAWMVPFSETQYF | TRBJ2-5 | NA | TRBV30 | NA
TGTGCCAGCAGCTTAGCCCAGATCGAAGAGACCCAGTACTTC | CASSLAQIEETQYF | TRBJ2-5 | NA | TRBV11-2 | NA
TGTGCCAGCAGTCCCCGGGACAGTAATCAGCCCCAGCATTTT | CASSPRDSNQPQHF | TRBJ1-5 | TRBD1 | TRBV27 | few
TGTGCCAGCAGCCCGAGCGGCCTCGAACCCGAGCAGTACTTC | CASSPSGLEPEQYF | TRBJ2-7 | NA | TRBV7-8 | NA
TGTGCCAGCAGTTCACTCGACAGGGACCTTAGCAATCAGCCCCAGCATTTT | CASSSLDRDLSNQPQHF | TRBJ1-5 | TRBD1 | TRBV27 | once
TGTGCCAGCAGCTTAGGTGGCGGGGCCTACGAGCAGTACTTC | CASSLGGGAYEQYF | TRBJ2-7 | NA | TRBV11-1 | NA
TGTGCCAGCAGCGTAGGGATAGCGGGAGGGCACGAGCAGTACTTC | CASSVGIAGGHEQYF | TRBJ2-7 | TRBD2 | TRBV9 | NA
TGTGCCAGCAGTTTAACGGAGTACGACTCGAAGCAGTACTTC | CASSLTEYDSKQYF | TRBJ2-7 | NA | TRBV27 | NA
TGCGCCAGCAGCAACAGACAGGGAGCGAACACTGAAGCTTTCTTT | CASSNRQGANTEAFF | TRBJ1-1 | TRBD1 | TRBV10-1 | NA